This T cell receptor (beta chain) is from a study of T cell responses to AZD1222 COVID-19 vaccine. General study results and limits: Reportedly, nearly half of unique spike TCRs recognized epitopes outside B.1.351/B.1.1.7 mutations. Spike-specific TCR breadth and depth were elevated following two AZD1222 doses. Spike-spanning, vaccine-associated CD4 TCRs were dominant at 160-218 and 743-854.

Some clones are missing from TCRdb's copy, which holds only in-frame ones; the method was immunoSEQ multiplex PCR. The data show around 130,000 clones, roughly 88% seen once. V dropped 1 base and J dropped 4 bases, with 14 bases sitting between them. This CDR3 is 15 amino acids long. Germline V lookup: CDR1 SGHNT, CDR2 YYREEE (reference sequence). Comment on this clone: No antigen is known for it.

The rearrangement uses TRBV5-4 and TRBJ2-5, with D possibly TRBD2 on 5 matching bases. This receptor was taken from an adult in good health. The starting material was peripheral blood, obtained on day 0 of AZD1222 vaccination. CDR3 bases: TGTGCCAGCAGCTTGTTGTCGGGCGGAGGAGAGACCCAGTACTTC. This sequence encodes CASSLLSGGGETQYF.